A selection of T cell receptor beta chains follows, all from one sample in a study of shared clonotypes between healthy human individuals. Repertoires were generated with immunoSEQ multiplex PCR, while TCRdb's copy carries only in-frame clones and drops some. The table includes about 1.5 million clones, 95% to 99% detected once. The sample taken for sequencing was naive CD4+ T cells sorted from blood. The source is a man aged 25-45 years in good health. CDR3s include the opening cysteine and the closing phenylalanine or tryptophan. Fields, in order: D gene, V gene, clone size, J gene, CDR3 protein, CDR3 DNA. D genes are given only for firm matches. Size tells how often a clone was seen (once, few, many) or the class of an expanded clone, and some rows leave it out.

>-|TRBV20-1|-|TRBJ2-5
CSGGGQETQYF
TGCAGTGGTGGGGGCCAAGAGACCCAGTACTTC
>-|TRBV19|once|TRBJ1-2
CASRDGQSRGYTF
TGTGCCAGTAGGGACGGACAGTCTCGAGGCTACACCTTC
>-|TRBV18|-|TRBJ1-5
CASSPNGVGQPQHF
TGTGCCAGCTCACCGAACGGGGTGGGTCAGCCCCAGCATTTT
>-|TRBV6-5|-|TRBJ1-5
CASSYSRETQPQHF
TGTGCCAGCAGTTACTCGAGAGAAACTCAGCCCCAGCATTTT
>-|TRBV30|-|TRBJ2-6
CAWSMDSGANVLTF
TGTGCCTGGAGTATGGACTCTGGGGCCAACGTCCTGACTTTC
>-|TRBV27|-|TRBJ2-7
CASRRDRGPGYEQYF
TGTGCCAGCCGCCGGGACCGGGGCCCAGGCTACGAGCAGTACTTC
>TRBD2|TRBV5-1|-|TRBJ2-7
CASSLAATSGEQYF
TGCGCCAGCAGCTTGGCGGCCACTAGCGGTGAGCAGTACTTC
>TRBD2|TRBV11-2|-|TRBJ2-1
CASRDGTSGSNEQFF
TGTGCCAGCAGAGACGGGACTAGCGGGAGTAATGAGCAGTTCTTC
>-|TRBV5-6|-|TRBJ2-1
CASSLVLVGYNEQFF
TGTGCCAGCAGCTTAGTCCTAGTGGGGTACAATGAGCAGTTCTTC
>-|TRBV5-1|-|TRBJ2-1
CASSLVRGNYNEQFF
TGCGCCAGCAGCTTGGTGAGAGGGAACTACAATGAGCAGTTCTTC
>-|TRBV6-1|-|TRBJ2-3
CASSPGTGHTDTQYF
TGTGCCAGCAGCCCTGGGACGGGTCACACAGATACGCAGTATTTT
>TRBD1|TRBV10-3|-|TRBJ2-6
CAISESGTGVGGANVLTF
TGTGCCATCAGTGAGTCCGGGACAGGGGTCGGTGGGGCCAACGTCCTGACTTTC
>-|TRBV9|once|TRBJ2-7
CASSVEVSESYEQYF
TGTGCCAGCAGCGTAGAGGTTTCGGAATCCTACGAGCAGTACTTC
>TRBD2|TRBV9|-|TRBJ2-7
CASSVDPAGALRYEQYF
TGTGCCAGCAGCGTAGACCCAGCGGGGGCACTAAGATACGAGCAGTACTTC
>TRBD1|TRBV4-1|-|TRBJ2-1
CASSQDDRVEYNEQFF
TGCGCCAGCAGCCAAGATGACAGGGTAGAGTACAATGAGCAGTTCTTC
>-|TRBV5-4|-|TRBJ2-5
CASSLHTPETQYF
TGTGCCAGCAGCCTTCATACGCCAGAGACCCAGTACTTC
>-|TRBV19|-|TRBJ1-1
CASSALRGAFF
TGTGCCAGTAGTGCTCTTCGTGGGGCTTTCTTT
>TRBD1|TRBV5-6|-|TRBJ1-2
CASSLAPRLRDRGNGYTF
TGTGCCAGCAGCTTGGCACCCCGTCTCAGGGACAGGGGGAATGGCTACACCTTC
>TRBD1|TRBV19|-|TRBJ2-2
CASSPEGRGLGGELFF
TGTGCCAGTAGTCCTGAGGGAAGGGGGCTCGGCGGGGAGCTGTTTTTT
>-|TRBV15|-|TRBJ1-4
CATSRDIALGEKLFF
TGTGCCACCAGCAGAGATATCGCTCTCGGGGAAAAACTGTTTTTT
>-|TRBV7-8|-|TRBJ2-2
CASSPQRGEAGELFF
TGTGCCAGCAGCCCCCAGAGGGGGGAGGCCGGGGAGCTGTTTTTT
>TRBD1|TRBV28|-|TRBJ2-5
CASSYRGKTQYF
TGTGCCAGCAGTTACAGGGGCAAGACCCAGTACTTC
>-|TRBV5-1|-|TRBJ2-7
CASSLISGSYEQYF
TGCGCCAGCAGCTTGATTTCGGGCTCCTACGAGCAGTACTTC
>-|TRBV11-2|few|TRBJ2-7
CASSLEFEQYF
TGTGCCAGCAGCTTAGAGTTCGAGCAGTACTTC
>TRBD1|TRBV5-1|-|TRBJ2-2
CASSRTGSRNTGELFF
TGCGCCAGCAGCAGGACAGGGTCGAGGAACACCGGGGAGCTGTTTTTT
>TRBD1|TRBV6-5|-|TRBJ1-4
CASSVTGGTDEKLFF
TGTGCCAGCAGCGTAACAGGGGGCACTGATGAAAAACTGTTTTTT
>-|TRBV18|-|TRBJ2-4
CASSRENLSGNIQYF
TGTGCCAGCTCACGGGAGAACCTTTCGGGAAACATTCAGTACTTC
>-|TRBV7-8|-|TRBJ1-1
CASSFPGDAEAFF
TGTGCCAGCAGCTTTCCTGGGGATGCCGAAGCTTTCTTT
>TRBD2|TRBV29-1|-|TRBJ2-1
CSAGGLAGVGEQFF
TGCAGCGCCGGAGGGCTAGCGGGAGTAGGCGAGCAGTTCTTC
>-|TRBV28|-|TRBJ1-2
CASRPGGYGYTF
TGTGCCAGCAGACCGGGAGGCTATGGCTACACCTTC
>TRBD2|TRBV6-1|-|TRBJ2-7
CASSLSGRYEQYF
TGTGCCAGCAGCCTTAGCGGGAGGTACGAGCAGTACTTC
>TRBD1|TRBV4-2|-|TRBJ2-3
CASRQDRGTDTQYF
TGTGCCAGCAGACAGGACAGGGGAACAGATACGCAGTATTTT
>TRBD2|TRBV11-2|-|TRBJ2-1
CASSLVGTSGYNEQFF
TGTGCCAGCAGCTTAGTAGGGACTAGCGGTTACAATGAGCAGTTCTTC
>-|TRBV5-4|-|TRBJ1-2
CASSASLGTGVGGYTF
TGTGCCAGCAGCGCGTCCCTCGGAACAGGAGTTGGTGGCTACACCTTC
>-|TRBV29-1|-|TRBJ2-7
CSVGRKGTFYEQYF
TGCAGCGTTGGTAGGAAAGGAACCTTTTACGAGCAGTACTTC
>TRBD1|TRBV19|-|TRBJ1-1
CASENYRGLNTEAFF
TGTGCCAGCGAAAACTACAGGGGATTGAACACTGAAGCTTTCTTT